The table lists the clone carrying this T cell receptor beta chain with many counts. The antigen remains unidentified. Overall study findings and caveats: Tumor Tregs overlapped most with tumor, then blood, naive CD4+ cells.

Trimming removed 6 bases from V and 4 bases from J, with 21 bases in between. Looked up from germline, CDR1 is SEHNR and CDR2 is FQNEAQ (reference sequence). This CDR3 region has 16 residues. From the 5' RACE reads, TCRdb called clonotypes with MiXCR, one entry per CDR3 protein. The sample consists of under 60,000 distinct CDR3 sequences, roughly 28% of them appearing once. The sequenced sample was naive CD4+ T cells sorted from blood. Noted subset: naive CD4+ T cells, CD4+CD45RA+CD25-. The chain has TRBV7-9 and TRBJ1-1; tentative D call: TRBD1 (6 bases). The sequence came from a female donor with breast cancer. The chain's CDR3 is CASSKIVGGLGTEAFF. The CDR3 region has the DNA TGTGCCAGCAGTAAAATCGTGGGGGGGCTCGGCACTGAAGCTTTCTTT.